Following are 29 T cell receptor beta chains from one sample sequenced in a study of T cell repertoires in cytomegalovirus infection. Their antigens remain unidentified. TCRdb reprocessed the reads with MiXCR, giving one entry per CDR3 protein. The table includes about 35,000 distinct CDR3 sequences, roughly 54% detected once. Source: CD8+ T cells from cultured PBMCs, taken from culture after CMV antigen stimulation. The receptors were sampled from a human donor in good health (CMV status not recorded). Some clones in this sample may be carry-over from other donors' samples.

The chain employs TRBV6-5 and TRBJ2-1; D not resolved. V lost 6 bases and J lost 10, with 10 bases in between. Germline V gene lookup returns CDR1 MNHEY and CDR2 SVGAGI. This CDR3 region has 11 residues. The CDR3 coding sequence is TGTGCCAGCAGCTTCATGACAGAGCAGTTCTTC. Encoded protein: CASSFMTEQFF.

The CDR3 DNA reads TGTGCCAGCAGTTACTCGGGTAGCGGGGGATCCTACAATGAGCAGTTCTTC. Translating it yields CASSYSGSGGSYNEQFF. V is TRBV6-2 or TRBV6-3 and J is TRBJ2-1; 9 bases are shared with TRBD2. Germline V gives CDR1 MNHEY, CDR2 SVGEGT. The V and J ends lost 0 bases and 1 base, in that order; junction bases with no gene match: 4. The CDR3 is 17 residues long.

This chain connects TRBV3-1 to TRBJ1-1; a possible D gene is TRBD1 (6 bases). The CDR3 contains 14 residues. The V end lost 7 bases, the J end lost 4 bases, and 16 bases lay between the germline ends. The V gene's germline CDR1 is LGHDT and CDR2 YNNKEL (reference sequence). The CDR3 reads CASNGGAGATEAFF. As DNA, the CDR3 is TGTGCCAGCAATGGAGGGGCAGGGGCCACTGAAGCTTTCTTT.

In this sample, this clonotype turned up many times. The V and J genes are TRBV7-2 and TRBJ2-6, with TRBD2 identical over 9 bases. Germline CDR1 is SGHTA and CDR2 is FQGNSA. The CDR3 has 16 amino acids. Trimming at V came to 6 bases and at J to 0 bases, leaving 3 bases not matched to a gene. The DNA of the CDR3 is TGTGCCAGCAGAGGCGGGAGGGCCTCTGGGGCCAACGTCCTGACTTTC. This translates into CASRGGRASGANVLTF.

The chain couples TRBV7-2 to TRBJ2-7, with 8 bases aligning to TRBD1. The CDR3 runs 16 residues. The germline gives CDR1 SGHTA, CDR2 FQGNSA. V dropped 5 bases and J dropped 0; count of bases not matched to a gene: 9. For the CDR3, the DNA is TGTGCCAGCAGCCACGTCGGGACAGGATACTCCTACGAGCAGTACTTC. Its translation: CASSHVGTGYSYEQYF.

The sample holds a few counts of this clonotype. This sequence joins TRBV7-6 and TRBJ2-3; D ambiguous. The ends were cut back, 5 bases at V and 0 bases at J, with 12 bases in the middle. This CDR3 has 15 amino acids. The germline gives CDR1 SGHVS, CDR2 FNYEAQ. The CDR3 bases are TGTGCCAGCAGCCCCACCCCGTCAAGCACAGATACGCAGTATTTT. Translating it yields CASSPTPSSTDTQYF.

V and J are TRBV28 and TRBJ1-4; TRBD1 is a possible D gene (6 bases). The V end lost 6 bases, the J end lost 1 base, and 12 bases lay between the germline ends. The CDR3 consists of 15 residues. From germline, CDR1 is MDHEN and CDR2 SYDVKM. The CDR3 loop is CASSTGSGTNEKLFF. In nucleotides, the CDR3 is TGTGCCAGCAGCACAGGGTCTGGAACTAATGAAAAACTGTTTTTT.

This clonotype was found a few times. The rearrangement uses TRBV7-9 and TRBJ2-7; 12 bases match TRBD1. The trim removed 5 bases at V and 4 bases at J, leaving 6 bases unmatched. The CDR3 sequence is 15 residues long. Germline CDR1 SEHNR, CDR2 FQNEAQ (reference sequence). The CDR3 protein is CASSLRDRGLYEQYF. In nucleotides, the CDR3 is TGTGCCAGCAGCCTCCGGGACAGGGGGCTGTACGAGCAGTACTTC.

CDR3 loop: CASSLYRSGRPYNEQFF. CDR3 coding DNA: TGTGCCAGCAGCTTATATCGTTCGGGAAGGCCCTACAATGAGCAGTTCTTC. This chain joins TRBV7-6 and TRBJ2-1, with a weak D call TRBD2 (5 bases). Per the germline V gene, CDR1 is SGHVS and CDR2 is FNYEAQ. Trimming took 2 bases from V and 2 from J, leaving 16 bases between them. There are 17 residues in the CDR3.

The J gene is TRBJ2-7, the V gene TRBV7-9; TRBD2 matches at 11 bases. The ends lost 5 bases at V and 5 bases at J; junction bases unmatched: 8. From germline, CDR1 is SEHNR and CDR2 FQNEAQ (reference sequence). The CDR3 sequence is 15 residues long. CDR3 bases: TGTGCCAGCAGCCCACAGGGACTAGCGGTAAACGAGCAGTACTTC. It translates to CASSPQGLAVNEQYF. The full variable domain, its missing parts supplied by reference TRBV7-9 and TRBJ2-7, is DTGVSQNPRHKITKRGQNVTFRCDPISEHNRLYWYRQTLGQGPEFLTYFQNEAQLEKSRLLSDRFSAERPKGSFSTLEIQRTEQGDSAMYLCASSPQGLAVNEQYFGPGTRLTVT.

This chain uses TRBV19 with TRBJ1-3; no reliable D call. V shed 9 bases and J shed 9 bases, with 12 bases lying between them. CDR1 is LNHDA and CDR2 is SQIVND in the germline V gene (reference sequence). CDR3 length equals 11 residues. CDR3 amino acids: CASRRGVTIYF. As DNA, the CDR3 is TGTGCCAGCCGCCGGGGTGTCACCATATATTTT.

The chain carries TRBV7-6 and TRBJ2-1, with unresolved D. The V end lost 3 bases, the J end lost 5 bases, and 8 bases lay between the germline ends. Germline V gene lookup returns CDR1 SGHVS and CDR2 FNYEAQ. The CDR3 has 13 amino acids. The CDR3: CASSFKVDNEQFF. The DNA of the CDR3 is TGTGCCAGCAGCTTTAAGGTTGACAATGAGCAGTTCTTC. The full variable domain, its missing parts supplied by reference TRBV7-6 and TRBJ2-1, is GAGVSQSPRYKVTKRGQDVALRCDPISGHVSLYWYRQALGQGPEFLTYFNYEAQQDKSGLPNDRFSAERPEGSISTLTIQRTEQRDSAMYRCASSFKVDNEQFFGPGTRLTVL.

The rearrangement links TRBV10-2 to TRBJ2-3; D unclear. This CDR3 region has 13 residues. The germline gives CDR1 WSHSY, CDR2 SAAADI. Trimming stripped 3 bases from V and 0 bases from J, with 4 bases between. CDR3 protein: CASSDFSTDTQYF. CDR3 nucleotide sequence: TGCGCCAGCAGTGATTTCAGCACAGATACGCAGTATTTT.

The V call is TRBV5-1, the J call TRBJ1-5, with unresolved D. Germline V gene lookup returns CDR1 SGHRS and CDR2 YFSETQ. CDR3 size: 15 residues. V lost 4 bases and J lost 3, with 14 bases in between. CDR3 nucleotides: TGCGCCAGCAGCCCCTCCGGCAGCCTCAATCAGCCCCAGCATTTT. This gives the protein CASSPSGSLNQPQHF. Complete variable domain (other parts from reference TRBV5-1 and TRBJ1-5): KAGVTQTPRYLIKTRGQQVTLSCSPISGHRSVSWYQQTPGQGLQFLFEYFSETQRNKGNFPGRFSGRQFSNSRSEMNVSTLELGDSALYLCASSPSGSLNQPQHFGDGTRLSIL.

This sequence joins TRBV20-1 and TRBJ2-4; D perhaps matches TRBD1 (6 bases). This CDR3 contains 15 residues. Germline CDR1 and CDR2: DFQATT and SNEGSKA (reference sequence). V was trimmed by 2 bases and J by 0 bases, leaving 11 bases between them. The DNA for the CDR3 is TGCAGTGCTAGATCAGGGGTTCTAGCCAAAAACATTCAGTACTTC. Translation: CSARSGVLAKNIQYF.

This clonotype came up once. The chain links TRBV24-1 to TRBJ2-2, with TRBD1 as a possible D gene (6 bases). Germline V gene data show CDR1 as KGHDR and CDR2 as SFDVKD. Between the trimmed V and J ends, which lost 2 bases and 6 bases, there was a span of 9 bases. The CDR3 is made up of 14 amino acids. CDR3 nucleotide sequence: TGTGCCACCAGTGATTACAGGGTGGCCGGGGAGCTGTTTTTT. Translation: CATSDYRVAGELFF.

This clonotype occurred many times. The chain has TRBV28 and TRBJ2-1; D gene ambiguous. Trimming shortened V by 7 bases and J by 3 bases, and 7 bases separated the two germline ends. CDR3 length equals 12 residues. Germline loops: CDR1 MDHEN, CDR2 SYDVKM. The CDR3 loop is CASNGDYNEQFF. CDR3 coding DNA: TGTGCCAGCAATGGGGACTACAATGAGCAGTTCTTC.

The V and J genes are TRBV19 and TRBJ1-2, with D possibly TRBD1 on 5 matching bases. The germline V gene has CDR1 LNHDA and CDR2 SQIVND (reference sequence). The CDR3 totals 13 residues. The V end lost 3 bases, the J end lost 8 bases, and 13 bases lay between the germline ends. DNA of the CDR3: TGTGCCAGTAGTATCCAGGGTTGGACCGGCTACACCTTC. Its protein product is CASSIQGWTGYTF.

The chain carries TRBV4-1 and TRBJ1-6, with D unresolved. This CDR3 is built from 14 residues. Germline CDR1 MGHRA, CDR2 YSYEKL. Trimming stripped 2 bases from V and 5 bases from J, with 7 bases between. CDR3 residues: CASSQPGDNSPLHF. CDR3 nucleotides: TGCGCCAGCAGCCAACCTGGAGATAATTCACCCCTCCACTTT.

This clonotype was observed once. This chain uses TRBV25-1 with TRBJ2-5; 13 bases are shared with TRBD2. The germline gives CDR1 MGHDK, CDR2 SYGVNS. This CDR3 comprises 16 residues. J was trimmed by 5 bases and V by 2 bases; bases with no gene match: 5. In DNA, the CDR3 is TGTGCCAGCAGTGAAACTAGCGGGGGGGTCCGGGAGACCCAGTACTTC. Amino acid sequence: CASSETSGGVRETQYF.

The V and J genes are TRBV7-3 and TRBJ2-5, with 8 bases that match TRBD2. CDR1 and CDR2 (germline): SGHTA, FQGTGA. Trimming removed 5 bases from V and 5 bases from J; junction bases left unmatched: 7. The CDR3 sequence is 14 residues long. The CDR3 nucleotides are TGTGCCAGCAGCGTCGGGACTAGGTCGGAGACCCAGTACTTC. This gives the protein CASSVGTRSETQYF.

This clonotype was detected a few times. The gene calls are TRBV7-2 and TRBJ2-5; maybe TRBD2 (6 bases). The V gene's germline CDR1 is SGHTA and CDR2 FQGNSA. The CDR3 covers 16 residues. V was pared by 5 bases and J by 2 bases, with 18 bases between. The CDR3: CASSTTAGSEQETQYF. The CDR3 region has the DNA TGTGCCAGCAGCACGACCGCGGGAAGTGAACAAGAGACCCAGTACTTC.

The chain couples TRBV19 to TRBJ2-1, with D perhaps TRBD2 (6 bases). The CDR3 has 14 residues. Trimming removed 3 bases at V and 7 bases at J, with 13 bases between. Germline CDR1 and CDR2: LNHDA and SQIVND (reference sequence). In DNA, the CDR3 is TGTGCCAGTAGTATGGCGGGTGGAGGGAATGAGCAGTTCTTC. Amino acid sequence: CASSMAGGGNEQFF.

This clonotype occurred a few times. This sequence joins TRBV11-2 and TRBJ2-7; D is unresolved. Trimming took 1 base from V and 1 from J, leaving 14 bases between them. The CDR3 totals 16 residues. Germline V gene sequence: CDR1 SGHAT, CDR2 FQNNGV. The CDR3 here is CASSLVEILTSYEQYF. CDR3 nucleotide sequence: TGTGCCAGCAGCTTAGTAGAGATCTTAACTTCCTACGAGCAGTACTTC.

The rearrangement uses TRBV7-6 and TRBJ1-3; no firm D call. CDR1 SGHVS and CDR2 FNYEAQ come from the germline V gene. The V end was cut by 5 bases, the J end by 3 bases, with 14 bases between. This CDR3 spans 15 amino acids. The CDR3 reads CASSPLRRDGNTIYF. In DNA form, the CDR3 reads TGTGCCAGCAGCCCCCTACGGAGGGATGGAAACACCATATATTTT. The full variable domain, with the rest looked up from reference TRBV7-6 and TRBJ1-3, is GAGVSQSPRYKVTKRGQDVALRCDPISGHVSLYWYRQALGQGPEFLTYFNYEAQQDKSGLPNDRFSAERPEGSISTLTIQRTEQRDSAMYRCASSPLRRDGNTIYFGEGSWLTVV.

Only a few counts were recorded for this clonotype. The chain couples TRBV7-9 to TRBJ2-1; 12 bases are shared with TRBD2. The ends lost 2 bases at V and 4 bases at J; junction bases unmatched: 6. The germline V gene has CDR1 SEHNR and CDR2 FQNEAQ (reference sequence). This CDR3 spans 17 amino acids. The CDR3 coding sequence is TGTGCCAGCAGCTTAACGACTAGCGGGGGTCTATACAATGAGCAGTTCTTC. Its protein is CASSLTTSGGLYNEQFF.

This clonotype showed up just once. The J gene is TRBJ2-2, the V gene TRBV6-2 or TRBV6-3, with TRBD2 identical over 9 bases. The V gene's germline CDR1 is MNHEY and CDR2 SVGEGT. V shed 5 bases, J shed 4 bases, and the junction held 8 bases outside the gene matches. The CDR3 runs 16 residues. The CDR3 nucleotides read TGTGCCAGCAGTGAAGTAGCGGGAGAGGGCACCGGGGAGCTGTTTTTT. Translation: CASSEVAGEGTGELFF.

A few counts support this clonotype. The chain combines TRBV7-9 with TRBJ2-7; TRBD1 matches at 8 bases. The CDR3 totals 15 residues. Germline CDR1 reads SEHNR; CDR2 reads FQNEAQ (reference sequence). Trimming removed 7 bases from V and 2 bases from J; junction bases left unmatched: 10. CDR3 coding DNA: TGTGCCAGCACACAGGCAGGGGGCTCAGCCTACGAGCAGTACTTC. It specifies CASTQAGGSAYEQYF.

There are a few counts of this clonotype. The chain employs TRBV11-2 and TRBJ1-2; D call uncertain. Trimming pared 5 bases from V and 8 bases from J, leaving 15 bases between. CDR1 is SGHAT, CDR2 FQNNGV, per germline. CDR3 size: 13 residues. CDR3 sequence reads: CASSDGSAWGYTF. CDR3 in DNA: TGTGCCAGCAGCGACGGATCGGCCTGGGGCTACACCTTC.